This T cell receptor (beta chain) is drawn from a study of tumor and adjacent non-tumor tissue in lung cancer. V trimming: 6 bases; J trimming: 1 base; junction bases outside the gene matches: 9. The length of the CDR3 is 15 residues. Germline values: CDR1 SGHDT, CDR2 YYEEEE. RNA was extracted from bulk tissue without any cell sorting. More than 3 cm separated this lung sample from the edge of the tumor. TCRbeta libraries were built with three rounds of nested PCR, modified from ARM-PCR. TCRdb passed the multiplex PCR reads through MiXCR, listing each CDR3 protein once. Here the sample spans over 80,000 distinct CDR3 sequences, approximately 80% being singletons.

This chain connects TRBV5-6 to TRBJ1-1; 7 bases are a match to TRBD1. The sequence was collected from a man aged 55 to 70 with small cell lung cancer. The specimen sequenced was distant non-tumor lung tissue. CDR3 sequence (DNA): TGTGCCAGCATGGCCTCCGGGACAGCGAACACTGAAGCTTTCTTT. It yields the protein CASMASGTANTEAFF.